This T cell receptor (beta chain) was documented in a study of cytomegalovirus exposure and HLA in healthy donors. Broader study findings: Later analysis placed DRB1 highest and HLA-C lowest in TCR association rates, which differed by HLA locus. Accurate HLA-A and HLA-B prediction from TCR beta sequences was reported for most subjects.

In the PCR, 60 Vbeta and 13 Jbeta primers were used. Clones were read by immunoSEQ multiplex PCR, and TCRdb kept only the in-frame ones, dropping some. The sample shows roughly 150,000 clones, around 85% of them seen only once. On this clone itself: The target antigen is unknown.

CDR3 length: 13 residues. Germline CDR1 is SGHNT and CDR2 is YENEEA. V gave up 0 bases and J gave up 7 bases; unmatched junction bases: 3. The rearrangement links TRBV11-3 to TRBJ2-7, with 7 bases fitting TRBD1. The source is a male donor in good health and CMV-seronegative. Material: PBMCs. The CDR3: CASSLEGGYEQYF. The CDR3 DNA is TGTGCCAGCAGCTTAGAAGGGGGCTATGAGCAGTACTTC.